A selection of T cell receptor beta chains follows, all from one sample in a study of early T cells in non-severe SARS-CoV-2 infection. Each CDR3 protein gets one entry after TCRdb re-called the 5' RACE reads with MiXCR. The sample consists of over 95,000 distinct CDR3 sequences, 16% of them appearing once. The specimen was whole blood. These receptors were taken from an adult who was a healthcare worker with PCR-confirmed SARS-CoV-2 infection or an uninfected control (not recorded which). Both conserved end residues are part of each CDR3. A D gene is named only where the DNA matches it firmly. Clone size is shown for a subset of rows, as once, few, many or a class of expanded clone.

TRBV10-2	.	14	TRBJ2-1	few	TGCGCCAGTGCTTGGGGGGTACAGTACAATGAGCAGTTCTTC	CASAWGVQYNEQFF
TRBV9	TRBD1	13	TRBJ2-7	many	TGTGCCAGCAGCTCCGGGACAGCCTACGAGCAGTACTTC	CASSSGTAYEQYF
TRBV20-1	TRBD2	15	TRBJ2-1	.	TGCAGTGCAGAAAAACACCAGCGGGGGCGAGGTGAGCAGTTCTTC	CSAEKHQRGRGEQFF
TRBV6-2/TRBV6-3	TRBD1	14	TRBJ2-2	.	TGTGCCAGCAGAACCGGGACAGGGACCGGGGAGCTGTTTTTT	CASRTGTGTGELFF
TRBV29-1	.	13	TRBJ1-3	.	TGCAGCGTCCCGGCCGAAGCAGGAAACACCATATATTTT	CSVPAEAGNTIYF
TRBV6-1	.	16	TRBJ2-4	few	TGTGCCAGTGCCTCCCGGGATGACTTTGGCAAAAACATTCAGTACTTC	CASASRDDFGKNIQYF
TRBV6-2/TRBV6-3	TRBD2	15	TRBJ2-7	.	TGTGCCAGCAGTTCGTTAGCGGGAACGTCCTACGAGCAGTACTTC	CASSSLAGTSYEQYF
TRBV5-1	.	13	TRBJ2-5	.	TGCGCCAGCAGTGACCGGTTAGGGGAGACCCAGTACTTC	CASSDRLGETQYF
TRBV6-6	TRBD2	19	TRBJ2-7	.	TGTGCCAGCAACAACTACCCGGGACTAGCGGGAGGGCTAGAGGGCGAGCAGTACTTC	CASNNYPGLAGGLEGEQYF
TRBV9	.	13	TRBJ2-7	.	TGTGCCAGCAGCGGGGCCTACACCTACGAGCAGTACTTC	CASSGAYTYEQYF
TRBV7-2	.	15	TRBJ2-3	few	TGTGCCAGCAGCTCGGACTTTGCTAGCACAGATACGCAGTATTTT	CASSSDFASTDTQYF
TRBV7-2	TRBD2	15	TRBJ2-1	.	TGTGCCAGCAGTTCCGGACTAGTGTATTACAATGAGCAGTTCTTC	CASSSGLVYYNEQFF
TRBV5-1	TRBD1	14	TRBJ1-2	.	TGCGCCAGCAGCTTAGGACAGGGGGCGCTGGGCTACACCTTC	CASSLGQGALGYTF
TRBV13	.	15	TRBJ2-1	many	TGTGCCAGCAGCTTAGGTCTGGTGTCCTACAATGAGCAGTTCTTC	CASSLGLVSYNEQFF
TRBV19	.	16	TRBJ2-6	.	TGTGCCAGTAGTAGGGGACCCCCAACTGGGGCCAACGTCCTGACTTTC	CASSRGPPTGANVLTF
TRBV19	TRBD1	16	TRBJ2-2	few	TGTGCCAGTAGTATACAGGGGACAGGGGGCACCGGGGAGCTGTTTTTT	CASSIQGTGGTGELFF
TRBV28	.	15	TRBJ1-2	.	TGTGCCAGCAGCAATTCACCGAACAGGAGATATGGCTACACCTTC	CASSNSPNRRYGYTF
TRBV27	.	16	TRBJ1-6	.	TGTGCCAGCAGTCCCCTGCTTGGAGGGGTAAATTCACCCCTCCACTTT	CASSPLLGGVNSPLHF
TRBV11-2	.	16	TRBJ2-2	.	TGTGCCAGCAGCTCAGTTGGACGGGGCACCACCGGGGAGCTGTTTTTT	CASSSVGRGTTGELFF
TRBV10-2	.	14	TRBJ2-7	.	TGCGCCAGCAGTGAGTTCTTGAGGGGCTACGAGCAGTACTTC	CASSEFLRGYEQYF
TRBV6-1	TRBD2	15	TRBJ2-3	few	TGTGCCAGCAGTGTTAGCGGGAGGAGCACAGATACGCAGTATTTT	CASSVSGRSTDTQYF
TRBV18	.	16	TRBJ2-7	once	TGTGCCAGCTCACCAAGCCGGGGGACAAGCACCTACGAGCAGTACTTC	CASSPSRGTSTYEQYF
TRBV7-9	.	15	TRBJ2-3	.	TGTGCCACCGATGGGGCGGCCCTATCCACAGATACGCAGTATTTT	CATDGAALSTDTQYF
TRBV30	TRBD1	13	TRBJ1-1	many	TGTGCCTGGGAGACAGGGGTCTTTTCTGAAGCTTTCTTT	CAWETGVFSEAFF
TRBV20-1	TRBD2	17	TRBJ2-3	.	TGCAGTGCTAGAGATCCGGGTAGCGGGAGGGCCACAGATACGCAGTATTTT	CSARDPGSGRATDTQYF
TRBV7-9	.	16	TRBJ2-5	few	TGTGCCAGCACGGTTGGTAGGCGCGAGGACCAAGAGACCCAGTACTTC	CASTVGRREDQETQYF
TRBV20-1	.	14	TRBJ2-3	few	TGCAGTGCACTGGGACCGATAGACACAGATACGCAGTATTTT	CSALGPIDTDTQYF
TRBV27	.	15	TRBJ1-1	.	TGTGCCAGCAGTTTATCGGCGGGGTGGGACACTGAAGCTTTCTTT	CASSLSAGWDTEAFF
TRBV6-5	.	15	TRBJ2-7	few	TGTGCCAGCAGTTTCACACCCGGACAGTCTTACGAGCAGTACTTC	CASSFTPGQSYEQYF
TRBV12-5	.	13	TRBJ2-7	few	TGTGCTAGTGGTTTACAGGGTTGGGGCGAGCAGTACTTC	CASGLQGWGEQYF
TRBV19	.	13	TRBJ1-2	.	TGTGCCAGTAGTATGGGCCTCTGGGGAGGCTACACCTTC	CASSMGLWGGYTF